Presented here are 17 T cell receptor beta chains from one specimen sequenced in a study of spatial heterogeneity in lung cancer. The study, taken as a whole, reports: Expanded alpha and beta TCR counts within tumors tracked tumor mutation counts.

TCRdb recomputed calls from the 5' RACE reads with MiXCR, one row per CDR3 protein. The sample has about 3,000 distinct CDR3 sequences, under 6.5% seen once; the top ten hold around 10%. Their cognate antigens are unknown. Regarding time point: sample taken at primary tumor resection. The input for sequencing was lung tumor tissue, taken at surgery. The receptors derive from a male donor with early-stage non-small cell lung cancer.

This clonotype is large in the sample. Being off target in a library aimed at alpha chains, this beta chain has a size of little meaning. The chain joins TRBV6-1 to TRBJ1-5; 7 nucleotides line up with TRBD1. There are 15 residues in the CDR3. Trimming at V came to 7 bases and at J to 3 bases, leaving 9 bases not matched to a gene. In germline, CDR1 is MNHNS, CDR2 SASEGT. CDR3 protein: CASNPSGQYNQPQHF. Written as DNA, the CDR3 is TGTGCCAGCAATCCCTCGGGACAGTACAATCAGCCCCAGCATTTT.

This clonotype is classed as medium-sized. This beta chain lies outside the target of a library built for alpha chains; its clone size means little. This sequence joins TRBV28 and TRBJ2-1, with 11 bases fitting TRBD1. Trimming took 5 bases from V and 7 from J; bases not matched to a gene: 7. The CDR3 length is 15 residues. CDR1 MDHEN and CDR2 SYDVKM come from the germline V gene. CDR3: CASSGGGQGGNEQFF. The CDR3 coding sequence is TGTGCCAGCAGTGGCGGGGGACAGGGGGGTAATGAGCAGTTCTTC.

Within the sample, this clonotype is medium-sized. This beta chain lies outside the target of a library built for alpha chains; its clone size means little. V usage is TRBV3-1 and J usage is TRBJ2-6, with D tentatively TRBD1 (5 bases). Trimming removed 5 bases at V and 0 bases at J, with 14 bases between. In germline, CDR1 is LGHDT, CDR2 YNNKEL (reference sequence). CDR3 length: 17 amino acids. CDR3 bases: TGTGCCAGCAGCAGGGGCCCCCCTTCCTCTGGGGCCAACGTCCTGACTTTC. Its protein product is CASSRGPPSSGANVLTF.

By share of the sample, this clonotype is medium-sized (0.01 to 0.1%). The library was designed around alpha chains, so this beta chain is a stray read whose abundance carries little weight. V gene TRBV6-2 or TRBV6-3 combines with J gene TRBJ1-1; 9 bases align to TRBD1. Germline V CDR1 and CDR2: MNHEY, SVGEGT. The CDR3 has 16 amino acids. V shed 6 bases, J shed 6 bases, and the junction held 14 bases outside the gene matches. CDR3 region: CASSPMGQGGVSEAFF. The CDR3 DNA reads as TGTGCCAGCAGCCCCATGGGACAGGGCGGGGTCTCTGAAGCTTTCTTT.

Judged by abundance, this clonotype is medium-sized (0.01 to 0.1%). The library was designed around alpha chains, so this beta chain is a stray read whose abundance carries little weight. The rearrangement uses TRBV5-1 and TRBJ2-1; D ambiguous. The V end was cut by 0 bases, the J end by 6 bases, with 10 bases between. The CDR3 is made up of 14 amino acids. Germline V gives CDR1 SGHRS, CDR2 YFSETQ. CDR3 amino acids: CASSLGGSINEQFF. The CDR3, as DNA: TGCGCCAGCAGCTTGGGAGGCTCCATCAATGAGCAGTTCTTC. Full variable domain (rest looked up from reference TRBV5-1 and TRBJ2-1): KAGVTQTPRYLIKTRGQQVTLSCSPISGHRSVSWYQQTPGQGLQFLFEYFSETQRNKGNFPGRFSGRQFSNSRSEMNVSTLELGDSALYLCASSLGGSINEQFFGPGTRLTVL.

By frequency in the sample, this clonotype is medium-sized. This beta chain came through as a stray read in a library set up for alpha chains, and its size says little. The chain uses TRBV7-8 and TRBJ2-5; TRBD2 aligns across 12 bases. Germline CDR1 and CDR2: SGHVS and FQNEAQ. J was trimmed by 6 bases and V by 1 base; bases with no gene match: 3. This CDR3 is built from 15 residues. The CDR3 DNA sequence: TGTGCCAGCAGCTTAGTAGGACTAGCGGGAAAGACCCAGTACTTC. Translating gives CASSLVGLAGKTQYF. The whole variable domain, remainder taken from reference TRBV7-8 and TRBJ2-5, is GAGVSQSPRYKVAKRGQDVALRCDPISGHVSLFWYQQALGQGPEFLTYFQNEAQLDKSGLPSDRFFAERPEGSVSTLKIQRTQQEDSAVYLCASSLVGLAGKTQYFGPGTRLLVL.

This clonotype is deemed medium-sized. As an off-target read in a library built for alpha chains, this beta chain has a frequency of little significance. The V call is TRBV6-1, the J call TRBJ2-7, with 8 bases that match TRBD1. Germline V gene data show CDR1 as MNHNS and CDR2 as SASEGT. V shed 8 bases, J shed 2 bases, and the junction held 11 bases outside the gene matches. The CDR3 is 15 residues long. In DNA form, the CDR3 reads TGTGCCAGCGGAACCGACAGGGGCCCTACCTACGAGCAGTACTTC. Translation: CASGTDRGPTYEQYF.

Comments on this clonotype: The size of this beta chain means little, since it is a stray read in a library made for alpha chains. The chain has TRBV28 and TRBJ2-5, with D perhaps TRBD1 (6 bases). The length of the CDR3 is 13 residues. The V gene's germline CDR1 is MDHEN and CDR2 SYDVKM. V lost 8 bases and J 2 bases, leaving 12 bases between the germline ends. CDR3 sequence: CASDDRPQETQYF. The CDR3 coding sequence is TGTGCCAGCGACGACAGGCCACAAGAGACCCAGTACTTC.

In this sample, this clonotype is medium-sized. A library prepared for alpha chains yielded this beta chain as an off-target read; its size is of little meaning. DNA of the CDR3: TGTGCCAGCAGTTATTCCGGGACAGGGTCCTACGAGCAGTACTTC. Translating it yields CASSYSGTGSYEQYF. The chain joins TRBV6-5 to TRBJ2-7; TRBD1 aligns across 9 bases. The V gene end was trimmed by 3 bases and the J gene end by 1 base; junction bases not matched to a gene: 4. The CDR3 spans 15 residues. Germline-derived CDR1 and CDR2 are MNHEY and SVGAGI.

Concerning this clonotype itself: This beta chain came through as a stray read in a library set up for alpha chains, and its size says little. In DNA form, the CDR3 reads TGTGCCTGGAGTCCCCTAGGGGGGACCTACAATGAGCAGTTCTTC. Translated, it gives CAWSPLGGTYNEQFF. This chain uses TRBV30 with TRBJ2-1; either TRBD1 or TRBD2 may fit D (6 bases each). CDR1 and CDR2 (germline): GTSNPN, SVGIG (reference sequence). V was shortened by 2 bases and J by 2 bases, with 13 bases between the two germline ends. CDR3 length: 15 amino acids.

In this sample, this clonotype is medium-sized. In a library made to pick up alpha chains, this beta chain is a stray read with a size that means little. This chain joins TRBV29-1 and TRBJ1-2; a possible D gene is TRBD1 (5 bases). V was pared by 6 bases and J by 5 bases, with 16 bases between. The CDR3 spans 13 residues. Germline lookup yields CDR1 SQVTM and CDR2 ANQGSEA. CDR3 protein: CSVAQGRTYGYTF. CDR3 in DNA: TGCAGCGTCGCCCAGGGCCGCACGTATGGCTACACCTTC.

By share of the sample, this clonotype is medium-sized (0.01 to 0.1%). The library was designed around alpha chains, so this beta chain is a stray read whose abundance carries little weight. V and J are TRBV19 and TRBJ1-5; TRBD1 matches at 7 bases. V shed 6 bases, J shed 7 bases, and the junction held 3 bases outside the gene matches. Germline V gene data show CDR1 as LNHDA and CDR2 as SQIVND (reference sequence). The CDR3 totals 12 residues. The CDR3 region is CASSQGEQPQHF. CDR3 DNA: TGTGCCAGTAGCCAGGGGGAGCAGCCCCAGCATTTT.

A note on this clonotype: The library was built for alpha chains, so this beta chain is an off-target read and its size means little. V gene TRBV7-7 combines with J gene TRBJ2-5, with D perhaps being TRBD1 or TRBD2 (6 bases each). This CDR3 is 15 amino acids long. Trimming left V 5 bases short and J 4 bases short, with 17 bases between. The germline V gene encodes CDR1 SSHAT and CDR2 FNYEAQ (reference sequence). The CDR3 loop is CASSPDTGGRETQYF. For the CDR3, the DNA is TGTGCCAGCAGCCCAGATACTGGGGGGCGAGAGACCCAGTACTTC.

By proportion, this clonotype is medium-sized. Little can be read into the size of this beta chain, an off-target read in a library designed for alpha chains. The rearrangement joins TRBV28 to TRBJ2-5; 7 bases fit TRBD2. V shed 3 bases, J shed 9 bases, and the junction held 13 bases outside the gene matches. The V gene's germline CDR1 is MDHEN and CDR2 SYDVKM. CDR3 length: 15 residues. CDR3 sequence (DNA): TGTGCCAGCAGTTTTGCGGGAGCCCGACTGGGGGCCCAGTACTTC. Encoded protein: CASSFAGARLGAQYF.

This clonotype counts as medium-sized (0.01 to 0.1%). This beta chain represents an off-target read in a library built for alpha chains; its size is of limited meaning. The chain employs TRBV6-1 and TRBJ1-5; D is unresolved. Trimming pared 2 bases from V and 0 bases from J, leaving 8 bases between. The length of the CDR3 is 15 residues. CDR1 is MNHNS and CDR2 is SASEGT in the germline V gene. The CDR3 DNA follows: TGTGCCAGCAGTGAACACGGTTATAGCAATCAGCCCCAGCATTTT. This sequence encodes CASSEHGYSNQPQHF.

This clonotype is medium-sized in the sample. For a library built for alpha chains, this beta chain is a stray read; little rests on its size. The V call is TRBV5-6, the J call TRBJ2-3; TRBD1 matches 11 bases. Losses at the gene ends were 4 bases for V and 4 bases for J; bases not matched to a gene: 5. The CDR3 covers 15 residues. The germline V gene has CDR1 SGHDT and CDR2 YYEEEE. Here the CDR3 reads CASSDRDRGSDTQYF. The CDR3 DNA reads as TGTGCCAGCAGCGACCGGGACAGGGGGTCAGATACGCAGTATTTT.

This clonotype is termed medium-sized. As an off-target read in a library built for alpha chains, this beta chain has a frequency of little significance. The chain employs TRBV7-9 and TRBJ2-1; D is unclear. Per germline, CDR1 SEHNR and CDR2 FQNEAQ (reference sequence). The CDR3 runs 15 residues. The V gene lost 1 base and the J gene lost 5 bases, with 12 bases spanning the gap. CDR3 region: CASSLGSAVDNEQFF. For the CDR3, the DNA is TGTGCCAGCAGCTTAGGAAGCGCGGTCGACAATGAGCAGTTCTTC.